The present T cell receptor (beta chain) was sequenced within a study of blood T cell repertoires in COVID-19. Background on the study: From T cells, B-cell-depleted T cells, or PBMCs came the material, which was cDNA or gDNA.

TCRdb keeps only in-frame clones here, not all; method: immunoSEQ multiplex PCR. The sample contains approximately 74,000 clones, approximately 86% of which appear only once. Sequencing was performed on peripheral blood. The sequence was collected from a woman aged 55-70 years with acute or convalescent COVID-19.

The CDR3 loop reads CASSSPSGLRMNTEAFF. In DNA, the CDR3 is TGTGCCAGCAGCTCACCCAGCGGGTTACGCATGAACACTGAAGCTTTCTTT. The rearrangement uses TRBV7-2 and TRBJ1-1, with D unclear. The CDR3 loop spans 17 amino acids. CDR1 is SGHTA, CDR2 FQGNSA, per germline. With 4 bases removed from V and 0 bases from J, the gap between germline ends came to 18 bases.